One sample yielded the 19 T cell receptor beta chains listed below, sequenced in a study of human thymus T cells. Libraries were prepared by immunoSEQ multiplex PCR; TCRdb keeps only in-frame clonotypes and omits some of them. The table shows more than 50,000 clones, with 94% occurring only once. Sequencing was carried out using blood. These receptors were collected from a boy less than two years old with a congenital heart defect but otherwise immunologically healthy.

This clone was observed a single time. The chain uses TRBV19 and TRBJ1-2; D is possibly TRBD1 (6 bases). CDR1 is LNHDA, CDR2 SQIVND, per germline (reference sequence). The CDR3 runs to 14 residues. V gave up 5 bases and J gave up 5 bases, with 15 bases separating them. The CDR3: CASSPFQGKYGYTF. DNA for the CDR3: TGTGCCAGTAGTCCATTTCAGGGGAAGTATGGCTACACCTTC.

This chain uses TRBV18 with TRBJ2-1; D perhaps matches TRBD1 (5 bases). Trimming took off 3 bases at V and 3 bases at J, with 18 bases between the two ends. This CDR3 has 17 residues. The germline V gene encodes CDR1 KGHSH and CDR2 LQKENI. CDR3 nucleotide sequence: TGTGCCAGCTCACCCCCGGACATCTCGTTTCACTACAATGAGCAGTTCTTC. Translation gives CASSPPDISFHYNEQFF.

The gene calls are TRBV18 and TRBJ1-1, with D possibly being TRBD1 (6 bases). The V end was cut by 6 bases, the J end by 4 bases, with 15 bases between. The CDR3 is made up of 14 amino acids. Germline loops: CDR1 KGHSH, CDR2 LQKENI. The CDR3 loop reads CASSTGGPFTEAFF. The CDR3 bases are TGTGCCAGCTCCACGGGGGGGCCGTTCACTGAAGCTTTCTTT.

The chain joins TRBV30 to TRBJ2-1; the match to TRBD2 covers 10 bases. CDR1 is GTSNPN and CDR2 is SVGIG in the germline V gene (reference sequence). The CDR3 spans 16 residues. V shed 3 bases and J 5 bases; nucleotides not matched to a gene: 10. CDR3 protein: CAWRPPLAGYHNEQFF. Here the CDR3 DNA reads TGTGCCTGGAGACCCCCACTAGCGGGATACCACAATGAGCAGTTCTTC.

The chain recombines TRBV27 with TRBJ2-7; D not resolved. CDR1 and CDR2 (germline): MNHEY, SMNVEV (reference sequence). V shed 3 bases and J shed 4 bases, with 19 bases lying between them. The CDR3 has 16 amino acids. The CDR3 DNA follows: TGTGCCAGCAGTTTCTCCCGAGGCTGGCAGCCTTACGAGCAGTACTTC. Encoded protein: CASSFSRGWQPYEQYF.

The J gene is TRBJ1-2, the V gene TRBV7-9; unclear D gene. The germline V gene encodes CDR1 SEHNR and CDR2 FQNEAQ (reference sequence). CDR3 size: 13 residues. V lost 5 bases and J lost 8, with 15 bases in between. The CDR3 nucleotides read TGTGCCAGCAGCGTCCAAGTAAAAGGGGGCTACACCTTC. The encoded protein is CASSVQVKGGYTF.

This clone has just one count. The chain carries TRBV19 and TRBJ1-4; D may be TRBD1 (6 bases). Trimming stripped 3 bases from V and 8 bases from J, with 16 bases between. The CDR3 has 15 residues. Germline CDR1 LNHDA, CDR2 SQIVND (reference sequence). The CDR3 spells CASSILDGGREKLFF. The CDR3 DNA reads as TGTGCCAGTAGTATCTTGGACGGGGGGCGAGAAAAACTGTTTTTT. Full variable domain (rest looked up from reference TRBV19 and TRBJ1-4): DGGITQSPKYLFRKEGQNVTLSCEQNLNHDAMYWYRQDPGQGLRLIYYSQIVNDFQKGDIAEGYSVSREKKESFPLTVTSAQKNPTAFYLCASSILDGGREKLFFGSGTQLSVL.

The V gene is TRBV6-1, the J gene TRBJ1-2; perhaps TRBD1 as D (6 bases). Trimming stripped 11 bases from V and 8 bases from J, with 21 bases between. The CDR3 has 13 amino acids. Germline lookup yields CDR1 MNHNS and CDR2 SASEGT. CDR3 sequence reads: CAAEGLGGTGYTF. The DNA for the CDR3 is TGTGCCGCAGAAGGCCTTGGGGGCACCGGCTACACCTTC.

The chain recombines TRBV5-4 with TRBJ1-1, with 8 bases matching TRBD1. The CDR3 is 12 amino acids. Trimming cost V 4 bases and J 4 bases; bases outside gene matches: 0. The germline gives CDR1 SGHNT, CDR2 YYREEE (reference sequence). The CDR3 sequence: CASSGQGTEAFF. The DNA of the CDR3 is TGTGCCAGCAGCGGACAGGGCACTGAAGCTTTCTTT. Full variable domain (outside the CDR3, taken from reference TRBV5-4 and TRBJ1-1): ETGVTQSPTHLIKTRGQQVTLRCSSQSGHNTVSWYQQALGQGPQFIFQYYREEENGRGNFPPRFSGLQFPNYSSELNVNALELDDSALYLCASSGQGTEAFFGQGTRLTVV.

This clone was seen once. The gene calls are TRBV6-6 and TRBJ1-2; D not certain. This CDR3 spans 13 amino acids. The ends were cut back, 7 bases at V and 4 bases at J, with 13 bases in the middle. Germline V gives CDR1 MNHNY, CDR2 SVGAGI (reference sequence). CDR3 nucleotides: TGTGCCAGCACCACGGGGTCTTCCTATGGCTACACCTTC. Protein: CASTTGSSYGYTF.

V is TRBV5-1 and J is TRBJ2-3; TRBD2 matches at 8 bases. V gave up 2 bases and J gave up 2 bases; unmatched junction bases: 1. This CDR3 is built from 14 residues. Per the germline V gene, CDR1 is SGHRS and CDR2 is YFSETQ. Here the CDR3 reads CASSLAGATDTQYF. DNA for the CDR3: TGCGCCAGCAGCTTAGCGGGGGCCACAGATACGCAGTATTTT.

The chain has TRBV19 and TRBJ1-4; D is uncertain. Deletions cut 7 bases from V and 0 bases from J, with 9 bases between. The length of the CDR3 is 14 residues. Per the germline V gene, CDR1 is LNHDA and CDR2 is SQIVND (reference sequence). Here the CDR3 reads CASKASSTNEKLFF. DNA of the CDR3: TGTGCCAGTAAGGCAAGTTCAACTAATGAAAAACTGTTTTTT.

This sequence joins TRBV11-3 and TRBJ2-7; the D is unclear. Between the trimmed V and J ends, which lost 5 bases and 5 bases, there was a span of 16 bases. The CDR3 runs 14 residues. Germline V gene lookup returns CDR1 SGHNT and CDR2 YENEEA. CDR3 coding DNA: TGTGCCAGCAGCCGCCCGGCCTCTAGGCACGAGCAGTACTTC. This sequence encodes CASSRPASRHEQYF.

CDR3 DNA: TGTGCCAGCTCACTAGGCACCACAGATACGCAGTATTTT. This encodes CASSLGTTDTQYF. This chain uses TRBV18 with TRBJ2-3; D call uncertain. Germline V lookup: CDR1 KGHSH, CDR2 LQKENI. V lost 4 bases to trimming and J lost 2 bases, with 7 bases between them. The CDR3 length is 13 residues.

The chain recombines TRBV7-2 with TRBJ2-2, with D perhaps matching TRBD1 (5 bases). This CDR3 is 16 amino acids long. CDR1 and CDR2 from the germline V gene are SGHTA and FQGNSA. The V gene lost 4 bases and the J gene lost 1 base, with 13 bases spanning the gap. Written as DNA, the CDR3 is TGTGCCAGCAGCTCCCAAGGGGTATTGAACACCGGGGAGCTGTTTTTT. Encoded protein: CASSSQGVLNTGELFF.

This clone was detected a few times. The rearrangement links TRBV7-9 to TRBJ2-7; the match to TRBD2 covers 7 bases. With 4 bases clipped from V and 0 bases from J, the junction kept 9 bases outside the gene matches. This CDR3 spans 16 amino acids. Germline CDR1 SEHNR, CDR2 FQNEAQ (reference sequence). CDR3: CASSSGSSGNSYEQYF. CDR3 nucleotide sequence: TGTGCCAGCAGCTCCGGTTCTAGCGGAAACTCCTACGAGCAGTACTTC.

This clone was detected only a few times. The V and J genes are TRBV5-5 and TRBJ1-2, with D hard to call. Between the trimmed V and J ends, which lost 0 bases and 6 bases, there was a span of 9 bases. This CDR3 region has 13 residues. Germline V gene sequence: CDR1 SGHKS, CDR2 YYEKEE (reference sequence). The CDR3 DNA follows: TGTGCCAGCAGCTTGGGTCACACGGATGGCTACACCTTC. It encodes CASSLGHTDGYTF.

The genes are TRBV5-1 and TRBJ2-7, with TRBD1 identical over 7 bases. Germline V gives CDR1 SGHRS, CDR2 YFSETQ. The CDR3 runs 19 residues. After removal of 0 bases from V and 2 bases from J, the junction contained 17 bases not matched to a gene. The DNA of the CDR3 is TGCGCCAGCAGCTTGGCCAGTAACAGGGGCTTATTGCGTCCCTACGAGCAGTACTTC. Encoded protein: CASSLASNRGLLRPYEQYF.

The chain joins TRBV4-3 to TRBJ2-1; tentative D call: TRBD1 (6 bases). CDR1 is LGHNA and CDR2 is YSLEER in the germline V gene. Trimming took 0 bases from V and 4 from J, leaving 13 bases between them. The CDR3 runs 16 residues. Here the CDR3 reads CASSQDRGSRYNEQFF. The CDR3 DNA sequence: TGCGCCAGCAGCCAAGATAGGGGGTCCCGGTACAATGAGCAGTTCTTC.